These 21 T cell receptor beta chains share one sample of origin, sequenced in a study of T cells after yellow fever vaccination. TCRdb ran MiXCR on the 5' RACE reads and lists one entry per CDR3 protein. The sample yields hundreds of thousands of distinct CDR3 sequences, around an eighth seen once. The specimen comprised CD4+ T cells sorted from PBMCs, sampled 15 days after the yellow fever booster vaccination. These receptors were obtained from a man aged 18 to 29 who received the YFV17D yellow fever vaccine.

CDR3 bases: TGCGCCAGCAGTCCATACCCGGGACTCAAAAACATTCAGTACTTC. Its translation: CASSPYPGLKNIQYF. J is TRBJ2-4 and V is TRBV4-1, with a tentative D call TRBD2 (6 bases). V was trimmed by 6 bases and J by 3 bases, leaving 15 bases between them. Germline V gene sequence: CDR1 MGHRA, CDR2 YSYEKL. The CDR3 totals 15 residues.

This clonotype came up many times. CDR3 in amino acids: CASSLGPAGPTDTQYF. In DNA form, the CDR3 reads TGCGCCAGCAGCTTGGGGCCGGCGGGACCTACAGATACGCAGTATTTT. The J gene is TRBJ2-3, the V gene TRBV5-1; possibly TRBD2 for D (6 bases). The V end was cut by 0 bases, the J end by 3 bases, with 14 bases between. Germline CDR1 and CDR2: SGHRS and YFSETQ. The CDR3 loop spans 16 amino acids.

The chain uses TRBV7-2 and TRBJ1-3; the D is unclear. Per germline, CDR1 SGHTA and CDR2 FQGNSA. Trimming removed 1 base from V and 1 base from J, with 2 bases in between. The CDR3 sequence is 13 residues long. The chain's CDR3 is CASSLGSGNTIYF. The DNA for the CDR3 is TGTGCCAGCAGCTTAGGATCTGGAAACACCATATATTTT.

In this sample, this clonotype turned up a few times. V gene TRBV12-3 or TRBV12-4 combines with J gene TRBJ1-1, with D hard to call. There are 14 residues in the CDR3. V was clipped by 7 bases and J by 7 bases, with 19 bases between them. CDR3 in amino acids: CASKGWSWNYEAFF. In DNA, the CDR3 is TGTGCCAGCAAAGGTTGGAGCTGGAACTATGAAGCTTTCTTT.

The V and J genes are TRBV2 and TRBJ2-1, with 12 nucleotides matching TRBD2. Germline V gene data show CDR1 as SNHLY and CDR2 as FYNNEI. CDR3 length equals 16 residues. V was clipped by 6 bases and J by 4 bases; unmatched bases: 7. Here the CDR3 reads CASRNGGLAGYNEQFF. The CDR3 DNA sequence: TGTGCCAGCAGGAATGGTGGACTAGCGGGGTACAATGAGCAGTTCTTC.

This chain joins TRBV15 and TRBJ2-7, with a weak D call TRBD1 (5 bases). Looked up from germline, CDR1 is LNHNV and CDR2 is YYDKDF (reference sequence). Trimming left V 0 bases short and J 2 bases short, with 11 bases between. CDR3 length: 15 amino acids. The CDR3 here is CATSREQGSTYEQYF. The CDR3 DNA is TGTGCCACCAGCAGAGAGCAGGGATCCACCTACGAGCAGTACTTC.

The chain's CDR3 is CASRRQGAVNQPQHF. The CDR3 DNA reads TGTGCCAGCAGGAGACAGGGCGCCGTTAATCAGCCCCAGCATTTT. V and J are TRBV6-5 and TRBJ1-5; 7 bases are shared with TRBD1. Germline assignment: CDR1 MNHEY and CDR2 SVGAGI. The ends lost 6 bases at V and 4 bases at J; junction bases unmatched: 9. The length of the CDR3 is 15 residues.

This clonotype was observed at least ten times. The rearrangement links TRBV20-1 to TRBJ2-5, with 11 bases fitting TRBD2. The germline gives CDR1 DFQATT, CDR2 SNEGSKA (reference sequence). V trimming: 4 bases; J trimming: 5 bases; junction bases outside the gene matches: 6. The CDR3 runs 14 residues. The DNA of the CDR3 is TGCAGTGCTACGCGTAGCGGGGGGGGTGAGACCCAGTACTTC. Amino acid sequence: CSATRSGGGETQYF.

This clonotype was counted a few times. The chain is built from TRBV5-6 and TRBJ2-5; 9 nucleotides agree with TRBD2. The germline V gene has CDR1 SGHDT and CDR2 YYEEEE. The CDR3 is 14 amino acids. Germline trimming cut 4 bases from V and 7 bases from J; bases unmatched to any gene: 8. DNA of the CDR3: TGTGCCAGCAGCCCAACTAGCGGGCGGGGGACCCAGTACTTC. It translates to CASSPTSGRGTQYF.

This chain uses TRBV10-3 with TRBJ2-1; the D gene is possibly TRBD2 (5 bases). With 6 bases removed from V and 2 bases from J, the gap between germline ends came to 17 bases. The CDR3 runs 16 residues. The germline CDR1 and CDR2 sequences are ENHRY and SYGVKD. CDR3 loop: CAIRVKGERTYNEQFF. In DNA form, the CDR3 reads TGTGCCATCAGAGTTAAGGGAGAGAGGACCTACAATGAGCAGTTCTTC.

This clonotype was recorded at least ten times. The V gene is TRBV7-9, the J gene TRBJ2-6; D is ambiguous. Per germline, CDR1 SEHNR and CDR2 FQNEAQ (reference sequence). The CDR3 spans 13 residues. Deletions cut 10 bases from V and 1 base from J, with 8 bases between. CDR3 sequence reads: CATPFSGANVLTF. The CDR3 region has the DNA TGTGCCACTCCGTTTTCTGGGGCCAACGTCCTGACTTTC. Full variable domain (outside the CDR3, taken from reference TRBV7-9 and TRBJ2-6): DTGVSQNPRHKITKRGQNVTFRCDPISEHNRLYWYRQTLGQGPEFLTYFQNEAQLEKSRLLSDRFSAERPKGSFSTLEIQRTEQGDSAMYLCATPFSGANVLTFGAGSRLTVL.

This clonotype came up once. This chain links TRBV7-2 with TRBJ2-3; the D call may be TRBD1 or TRBD2 (5 bases each). V was pared by 5 bases and J by 6 bases, with 15 bases between. Germline lookup yields CDR1 SGHTA and CDR2 FQGNSA. The CDR3 extends over 14 amino acids. CDR3 DNA sequence: TGTGCCAGCAGCCCGAGGGGTGTTTGGGATACGCAGTATTTT. Amino acids: CASSPRGVWDTQYF.

There are a few counts of this clonotype. The chain is built from TRBV6-5 and TRBJ2-3; D call uncertain. Germline-derived CDR1 and CDR2 are MNHEY and SVGAGI. The V and J ends lost 7 bases and 0 bases respectively, with 11 bases between them. This CDR3 has 14 amino acids. Here the CDR3 reads CASTETGSTDTQYF. The DNA for the CDR3 is TGTGCCAGCACCGAAACGGGTAGCACAGATACGCAGTATTTT.

J is TRBJ1-1 and V is TRBV28, with D perhaps matching TRBD1 (5 bases). V lost 7 bases to trimming and J lost 2 bases, with 11 bases between them. Germline V gene lookup returns CDR1 MDHEN and CDR2 SYDVKM. This CDR3 contains 13 residues. CDR3 in DNA: TGTGCCAGCATAGGACAACAAAACACTGAAGCTTTCTTT. This codes for CASIGQQNTEAFF. Variable domain in full (rest from reference TRBV28 and TRBJ1-1): DVKVTQSSRYLVKRTGEKVFLECVQDMDHENMFWYRQDPGLGLRLIYFSYDVKMKEKGDIPEGYSVSREKKERFSLILESASTNQTSMYLCASIGQQNTEAFFGQGTRLTVV.

This clonotype was seen a few times. The chain joins TRBV5-6 to TRBJ2-5, with no clear D. V was pared by 0 bases and J by 4 bases, with 13 bases between. The CDR3 is 15 residues long. Per germline, CDR1 SGHDT and CDR2 YYEEEE. The CDR3 DNA reads TGTGCCAGCAGCTTGGTCGCTCCGGGCTTAGAGACCCAGTACTTC. The encoded protein is CASSLVAPGLETQYF.

This clonotype has a count of ten or more. The chain combines TRBV20-1 with TRBJ2-4; 9 nucleotides align to TRBD1. In germline, CDR1 is DFQATT, CDR2 SNEGSKA (reference sequence). This CDR3 has 13 amino acids. J gave up 9 bases and V 5 bases, and 8 bases lay outside the gene matches. CDR3 DNA: TGCAGTGCTCCCAGGACAGGGGAGGGCATTCAGTACTTC. This translates into CSAPRTGEGIQYF.

The chain carries TRBV12-3 or TRBV12-4 and TRBJ2-7; perhaps TRBD2 as D (6 bases). The CDR3 has 11 residues. With 6 bases removed from V and 5 bases from J, the gap between germline ends came to 8 bases. CDR3 loop: CASRSGDEQYV. The CDR3 region has the DNA TGTGCCAGCAGGTCGGGGGACGAGCAGTACGTC.

A few counts support this clonotype. The chain combines TRBV6-2 or TRBV6-3 with TRBJ1-1; 9 nucleotides line up with TRBD1. Germline CDR1 is MNHEY and CDR2 is SVGEGT. The CDR3 covers 17 residues. The junction had 13 bases not matched to a gene; V was cut back by 5 bases and J by 3 bases. The CDR3 nucleotides are TGTGCCAGCAGTCTCCTCCGGGACAGGGTAGGGGACACTGAAGCTTTCTTT. Translated, it gives CASSLLRDRVGDTEAFF.

This clonotype was detected a few times. This chain uses TRBV19 with TRBJ1-4; tentatively, D is TRBD1 (6 bases). Germline CDR1 LNHDA, CDR2 SQIVND (reference sequence). The CDR3 loop spans 15 amino acids. With 6 bases removed from V and 4 bases from J, the gap between germline ends came to 15 bases. For the CDR3, the DNA is TGTGCCAGTAGCCGAGACAGGCGTATTAATGAAAAACTGTTTTTT. Its translation is CASSRDRRINEKLFF. Together with reference TRBV19 and TRBJ1-4, the CDR3 gives the full variable domain: DGGITQSPKYLFRKEGQNVTLSCEQNLNHDAMYWYRQDPGQGLRLIYYSQIVNDFQKGDIAEGYSVSREKKESFPLTVTSAQKNPTAFYLCASSRDRRINEKLFFGSGTQLSVL.

The chain is built from TRBV12-3 or TRBV12-4 and TRBJ1-1, with unresolved D. The CDR3 consists of 15 residues. V shed 3 bases and J shed 0 bases, with 11 bases lying between them. CDR3 in amino acids: CASSLAVPVNTEAFF. CDR3 DNA: TGTGCCAGCAGTTTGGCAGTCCCAGTGAACACTGAAGCTTTCTTT.

This clonotype has only a few counts. The gene calls are TRBV25-1 and TRBJ1-6; D remains unclear. Germline assignment: CDR1 MGHDK and CDR2 SYGVNS. The CDR3 has 13 amino acids. Trimming left V 7 bases short and J 8 bases short, with 12 bases between. CDR3 nucleotide sequence: TGTGCCAGCACCAACGTTGGGGATTCACCCCTCCACTTT. This encodes CASTNVGDSPLHF.